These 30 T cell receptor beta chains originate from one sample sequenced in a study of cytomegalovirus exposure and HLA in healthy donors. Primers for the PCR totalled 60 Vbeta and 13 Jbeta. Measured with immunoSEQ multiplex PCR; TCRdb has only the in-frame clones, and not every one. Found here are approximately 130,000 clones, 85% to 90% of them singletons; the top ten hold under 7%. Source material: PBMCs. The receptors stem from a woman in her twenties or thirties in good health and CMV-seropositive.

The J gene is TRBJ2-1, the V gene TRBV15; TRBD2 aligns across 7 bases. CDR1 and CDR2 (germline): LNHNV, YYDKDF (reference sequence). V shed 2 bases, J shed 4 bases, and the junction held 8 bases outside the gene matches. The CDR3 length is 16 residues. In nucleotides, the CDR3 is TGTGCCACCAGCAGACGGGGCGGGGGAGGTTACAATGAGCAGTTCTTC. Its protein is CATSRRGGGGYNEQFF.

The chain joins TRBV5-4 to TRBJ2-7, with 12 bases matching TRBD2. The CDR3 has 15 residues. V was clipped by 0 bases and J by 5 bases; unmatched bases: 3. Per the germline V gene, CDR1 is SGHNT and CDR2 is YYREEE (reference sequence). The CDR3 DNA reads TGTGCCAGCAGCTTGGGACTAGCGGGAGACAACGAGCAGTACTTC. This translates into CASSLGLAGDNEQYF.

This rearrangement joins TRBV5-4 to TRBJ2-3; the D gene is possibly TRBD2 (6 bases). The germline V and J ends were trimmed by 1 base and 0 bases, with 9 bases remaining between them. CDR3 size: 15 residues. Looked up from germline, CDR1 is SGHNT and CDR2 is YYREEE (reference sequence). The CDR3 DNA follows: TGTGCCAGCAGCTTGTGGGGGACTAGCACAGATACGCAGTATTTT. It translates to CASSLWGTSTDTQYF.

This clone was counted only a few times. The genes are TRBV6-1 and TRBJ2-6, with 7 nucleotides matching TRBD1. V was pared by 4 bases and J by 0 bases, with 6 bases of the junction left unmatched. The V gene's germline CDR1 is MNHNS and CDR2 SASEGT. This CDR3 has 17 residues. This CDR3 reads CASSGPGQISGANVLTF. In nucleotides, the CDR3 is TGTGCCAGCAGTGGTCCGGGACAGATCTCTGGGGCCAACGTCCTGACTTTC.

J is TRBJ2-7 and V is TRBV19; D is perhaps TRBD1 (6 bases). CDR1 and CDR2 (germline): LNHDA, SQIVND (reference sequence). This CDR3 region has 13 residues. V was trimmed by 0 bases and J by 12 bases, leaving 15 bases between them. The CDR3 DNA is TGTGCCAGTAGTATAGATATCGGGCAGGGGATGTACTTC. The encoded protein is CASSIDIGQGMYF.

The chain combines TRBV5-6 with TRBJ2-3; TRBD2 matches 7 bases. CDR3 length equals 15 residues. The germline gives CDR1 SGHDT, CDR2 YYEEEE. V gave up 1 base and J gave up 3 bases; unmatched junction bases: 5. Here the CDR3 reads CASSLQGGGTDTQYF. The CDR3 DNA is TGTGCCAGCAGCTTGCAGGGCGGGGGAACAGATACGCAGTATTTT.

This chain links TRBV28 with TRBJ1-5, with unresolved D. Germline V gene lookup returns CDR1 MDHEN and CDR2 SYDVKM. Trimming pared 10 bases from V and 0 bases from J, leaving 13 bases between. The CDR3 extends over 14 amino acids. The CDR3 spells CATSSYLSNQPQHF. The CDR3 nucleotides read TGTGCCACCTCGAGTTACCTTAGCAATCAGCCCCAGCATTTT. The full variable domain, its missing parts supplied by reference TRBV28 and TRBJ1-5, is DVKVTQSSRYLVKRTGEKVFLECVQDMDHENMFWYRQDPGLGLRLIYFSYDVKMKEKGDIPEGYSVSREKKERFSLILESASTNQTSMYLCATSSYLSNQPQHFGDGTRLSIL.

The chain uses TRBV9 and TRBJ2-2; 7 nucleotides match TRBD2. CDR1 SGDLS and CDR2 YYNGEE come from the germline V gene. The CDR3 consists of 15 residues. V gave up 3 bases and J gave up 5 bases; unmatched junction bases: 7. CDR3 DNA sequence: TGTGCCAGCAGCGCGGTTCTAGCGGAGACCGGGGAGCTGTTTTTT. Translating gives CASSAVLAETGELFF.

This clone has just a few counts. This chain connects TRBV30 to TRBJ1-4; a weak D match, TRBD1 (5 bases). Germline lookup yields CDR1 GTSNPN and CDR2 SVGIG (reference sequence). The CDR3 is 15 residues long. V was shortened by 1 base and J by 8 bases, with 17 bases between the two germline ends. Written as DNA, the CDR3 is TGTGCCTGGAGTGGTTGGGGACTTGGCAGGGAAAAACTGTTTTTT. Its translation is CAWSGWGLGREKLFF.

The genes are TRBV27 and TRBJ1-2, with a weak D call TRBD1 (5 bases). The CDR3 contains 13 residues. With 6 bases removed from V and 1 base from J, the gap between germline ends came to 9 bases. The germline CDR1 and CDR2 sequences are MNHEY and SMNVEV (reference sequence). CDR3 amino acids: CASSGQINYGYTF. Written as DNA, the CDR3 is TGTGCCAGCAGCGGACAAATTAACTATGGCTACACCTTC.

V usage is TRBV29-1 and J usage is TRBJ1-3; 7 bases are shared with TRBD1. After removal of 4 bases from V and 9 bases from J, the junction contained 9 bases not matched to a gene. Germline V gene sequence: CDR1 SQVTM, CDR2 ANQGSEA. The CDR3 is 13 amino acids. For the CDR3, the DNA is TGCAGCGTTGGCACAGGGGACGGGGGCACCATATATTTT. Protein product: CSVGTGDGGTIYF.

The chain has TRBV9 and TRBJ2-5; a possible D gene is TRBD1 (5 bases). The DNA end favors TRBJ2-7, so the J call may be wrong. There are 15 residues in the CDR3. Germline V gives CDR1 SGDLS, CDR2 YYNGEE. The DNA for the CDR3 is TGTGCCAGCAGCGTGGGGCTCTCCCTGATCGACGAGCAGTACTTC. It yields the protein CASSVGLSLIDEQYF.

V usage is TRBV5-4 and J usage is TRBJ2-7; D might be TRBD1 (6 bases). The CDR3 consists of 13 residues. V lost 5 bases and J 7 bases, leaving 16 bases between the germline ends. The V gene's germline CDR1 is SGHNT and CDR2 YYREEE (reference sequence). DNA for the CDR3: TGTGCCAGCAGTCCGGACAGTTCTGGGGAGCAGTACTTC. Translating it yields CASSPDSSGEQYF.

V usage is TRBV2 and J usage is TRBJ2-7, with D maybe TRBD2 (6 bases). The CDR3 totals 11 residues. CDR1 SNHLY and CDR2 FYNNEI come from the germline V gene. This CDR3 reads CASSEYSGSRV. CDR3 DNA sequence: TGTGCCAGCAGTGAATATAGCGGATCACGAGTC.

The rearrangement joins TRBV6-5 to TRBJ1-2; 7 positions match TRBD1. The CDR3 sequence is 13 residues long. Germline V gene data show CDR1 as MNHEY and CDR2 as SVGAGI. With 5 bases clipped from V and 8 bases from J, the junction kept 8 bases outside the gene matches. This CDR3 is CASSTRRTGGYTF. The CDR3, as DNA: TGTGCCAGCAGTACCCGTAGGACAGGCGGCTACACCTTC.

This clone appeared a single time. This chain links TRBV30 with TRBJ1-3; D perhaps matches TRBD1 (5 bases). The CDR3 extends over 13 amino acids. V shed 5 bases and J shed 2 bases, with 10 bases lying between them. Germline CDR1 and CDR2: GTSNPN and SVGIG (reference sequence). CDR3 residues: CAWFREAGNTIYF. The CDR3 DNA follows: TGTGCCTGGTTCAGGGAGGCTGGAAACACCATATATTTT.

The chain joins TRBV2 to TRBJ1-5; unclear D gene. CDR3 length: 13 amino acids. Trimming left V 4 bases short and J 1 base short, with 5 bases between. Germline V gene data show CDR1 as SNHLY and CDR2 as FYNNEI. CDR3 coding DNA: TGTGCCAGCAGTGTTCAAAGCAATCAGCCCCAGCATTTT. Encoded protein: CASSVQSNQPQHF.

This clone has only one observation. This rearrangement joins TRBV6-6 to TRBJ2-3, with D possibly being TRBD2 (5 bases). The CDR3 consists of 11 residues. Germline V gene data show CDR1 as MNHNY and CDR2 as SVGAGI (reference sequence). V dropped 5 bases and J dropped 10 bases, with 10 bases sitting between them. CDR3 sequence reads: CASSELGAQYF. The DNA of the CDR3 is TGTGCCAGCAGTGAACTGGGAGCGCAGTATTTT.

This CDR3 is CASSRRGEETQYF. For the CDR3, the DNA is TGCGCCAGCAGCCGGAGGGGTGAAGAGACCCAGTACTTC. V is TRBV5-1 and J is TRBJ2-5; a weak D match, TRBD2 (6 bases). This CDR3 comprises 13 residues. The ends were cut back, 4 bases at V and 3 bases at J, with 10 bases in the middle. Germline CDR1 is SGHRS and CDR2 is YFSETQ.

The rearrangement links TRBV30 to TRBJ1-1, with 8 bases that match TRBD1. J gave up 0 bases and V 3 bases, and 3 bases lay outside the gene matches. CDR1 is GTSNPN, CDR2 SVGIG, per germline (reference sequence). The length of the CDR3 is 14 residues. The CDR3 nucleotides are TGTGCCTGGAGGGAGACAGGGGTGAACACTGAAGCTTTCTTT. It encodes CAWRETGVNTEAFF. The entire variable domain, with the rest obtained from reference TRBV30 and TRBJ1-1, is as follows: SQTIHQWPATLVQPVGSPLSLECTVEGTSNPNLYWYRQAAGRGLQLLFYSVGIGQISSEVPQNLSASRPQDRQFILSSKKLLLSDSGFYLCAWRETGVNTEAFFGQGTRLTVV.

CDR3 region: CASRISGGPNNEQFF. The CDR3 coding sequence is TGTGCCAGCAGGATAAGCGGGGGGCCAAACAATGAGCAGTTCTTC. This chain connects TRBV6-5 to TRBJ2-1; 9 bases map to TRBD2. Germline CDR1 is MNHEY and CDR2 is SVGAGI. CDR3 length: 15 amino acids. J was trimmed by 5 bases and V by 6 bases; bases with no gene match: 8.

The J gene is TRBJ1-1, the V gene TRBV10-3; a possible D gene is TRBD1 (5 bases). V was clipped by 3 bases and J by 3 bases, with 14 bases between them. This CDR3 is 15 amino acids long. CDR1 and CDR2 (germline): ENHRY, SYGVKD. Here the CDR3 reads CAISDGQLGYTEAFF. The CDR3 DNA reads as TGTGCCATCAGTGATGGACAATTAGGCTACACTGAAGCTTTCTTT.

The CDR3 bases are TGTGCCAGTAGGCCCTCCGGGAGGGCCCTTCTTCGGGATACGCAGTATTTT. Translation gives CASRPSGRALLRDTQYF. The V call is TRBV19, the J call TRBJ2-3, with 8 nucleotides matching TRBD2. V lost 6 bases, J lost 6 bases, and 17 bases stayed unmatched. The germline V gene has CDR1 LNHDA and CDR2 SQIVND (reference sequence). This CDR3 has 17 amino acids.

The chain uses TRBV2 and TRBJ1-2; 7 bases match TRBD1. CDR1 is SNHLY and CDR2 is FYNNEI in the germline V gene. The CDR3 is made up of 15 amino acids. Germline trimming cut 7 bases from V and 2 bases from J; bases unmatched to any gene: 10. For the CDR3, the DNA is TGTGCCAGCACCCTGCAGGTCAGGGGGAACTATGGCTACACCTTC. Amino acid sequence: CASTLQVRGNYGYTF.

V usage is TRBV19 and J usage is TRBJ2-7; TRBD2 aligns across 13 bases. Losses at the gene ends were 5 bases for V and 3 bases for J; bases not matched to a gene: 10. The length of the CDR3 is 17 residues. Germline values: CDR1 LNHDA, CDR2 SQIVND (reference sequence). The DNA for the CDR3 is TGTGCCAGTAGTGGGACTAGCGGGACCTACGCCCGCTACGAGCAGTACTTC. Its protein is CASSGTSGTYARYEQYF.

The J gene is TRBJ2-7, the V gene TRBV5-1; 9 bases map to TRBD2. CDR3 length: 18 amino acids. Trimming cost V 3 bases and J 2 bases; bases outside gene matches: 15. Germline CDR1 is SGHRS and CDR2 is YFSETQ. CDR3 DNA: TGCGCCAGCAGCTCCCTAGCGGGATCTTCCAGTGTCACCTACGAGCAGTACTTC. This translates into CASSSLAGSSSVTYEQYF.

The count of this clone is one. As DNA, the CDR3 is TGTGCCAGCAGTGGGCGGGACAGGGCGCTCTATGGCTACACCTTC. Its protein is CASSGRDRALYGYTF. V is TRBV25-1 and J is TRBJ1-2; 9 positions agree with TRBD1. This CDR3 spans 15 amino acids. The V gene end was trimmed by 4 bases and the J gene end by 4 bases; junction bases not matched to a gene: 7. Germline V gene sequence: CDR1 MGHDK, CDR2 SYGVNS.

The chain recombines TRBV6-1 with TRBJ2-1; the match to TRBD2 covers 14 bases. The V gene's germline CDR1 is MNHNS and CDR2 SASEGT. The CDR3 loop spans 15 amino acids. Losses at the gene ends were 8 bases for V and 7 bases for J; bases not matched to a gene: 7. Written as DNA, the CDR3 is TGTGCCAGCCTCCGACTAGCGGGGGGGCTAAATGAGCAGTTCTTC. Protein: CASLRLAGGLNEQFF.

This CDR3 reads CASRYKASGGNNEQFF. The DNA for the CDR3 is TGTGCCAGCAGGTACAAAGCTAGCGGGGGGAACAATGAGCAGTTCTTC. The rearrangement links TRBV6-5 to TRBJ2-1; 11 positions match TRBD2. V was pared by 6 bases and J by 5 bases, with 9 bases of the junction left unmatched. The CDR3 runs 16 residues. The V gene's germline CDR1 is MNHEY and CDR2 SVGAGI.

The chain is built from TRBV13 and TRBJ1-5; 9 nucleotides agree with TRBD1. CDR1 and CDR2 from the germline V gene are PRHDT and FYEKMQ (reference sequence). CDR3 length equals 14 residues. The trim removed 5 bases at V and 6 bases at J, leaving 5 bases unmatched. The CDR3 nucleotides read TGTGCCAGCAGCCGGGGACAGGGAGGTCAGCCCCAGCATTTT. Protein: CASSRGQGGQPQHF.